The rows below give T cell receptor beta chains drawn from one sample of a study of T cell changes during pregnancy in multiple sclerosis. TCRdb keeps only in-frame clones here, not all; method: immunoSEQ multiplex PCR. The profile shows 43,000 or so clones, 92% of them singletons. The specimen was peripheral blood, collected in the third trimester of pregnancy. All receptors come from a female donor with multiple sclerosis, enrolled in a pregnancy study. Each CDR3 is given with its conserved first and last residue. D genes are given only for firm matches. Only some rows state a clone size, as once, few, many or a class for expanded clones.

j_call: TRBJ1-4
d_call: TRBD1
clone_size: NA
v_call: TRBV13
cdr3_aa: CASSSGTANLFF
cdr3_nt: TGTGCCAGCAGCTCCGGGACAGCCAACCTGTTTTTT

j_call: TRBJ1-2
d_call: TRBD1
clone_size: NA
v_call: TRBV5-1
cdr3_aa: CASSTGQYGYTF
cdr3_nt: TGCGCCAGCAGCACGGGACAGTATGGCTACACCTTC

j_call: TRBJ2-3
d_call: TRBD2
clone_size: NA
v_call: TRBV6-1
cdr3_aa: CASSGLRAGGWDTQYF
cdr3_nt: TGTGCCAGCAGTGGCCTCAGGGCGGGAGGTTGGGATACGCAGTATTTT

j_call: TRBJ2-1
d_call: TRBD2
clone_size: NA
v_call: TRBV2
cdr3_aa: CASSSSGRANQFF
cdr3_nt: TGTGCCAGCAGTAGTAGCGGGAGGGCCAACCAGTTCTTC

j_call: TRBJ2-1
d_call: TRBD2
clone_size: once
v_call: TRBV4-1
cdr3_aa: CASSQDLRTSGYNEQFF
cdr3_nt: TGCGCCAGCAGCCAAGATCTTAGGACTAGCGGGTACAATGAGCAGTTCTTC

j_call: TRBJ1-5
d_call: NA
clone_size: NA
v_call: TRBV29-1
cdr3_aa: CSVHTGSGPNQPQHF
cdr3_nt: TGCAGCGTCCATACGGGCAGCGGCCCCAATCAGCCCCAGCATTTT

j_call: TRBJ2-1
d_call: TRBD2
clone_size: NA
v_call: TRBV5-1
cdr3_aa: CASSQTLAATYNEQFF
cdr3_nt: TGCGCCAGCAGCCAGACTCTAGCGGCTACCTACAATGAGCAGTTCTTC

j_call: TRBJ1-5
d_call: TRBD1
clone_size: NA
v_call: TRBV28
cdr3_aa: CASSLDRAGQPQHF
cdr3_nt: TGTGCCAGCAGCTTGGACAGGGCGGGTCAGCCCCAGCATTTT

j_call: TRBJ2-1
d_call: NA
clone_size: NA
v_call: TRBV7-2
cdr3_aa: CASSLNNYNEQFF
cdr3_nt: TGTGCCAGCAGCTTAAACAACTACAATGAGCAGTTCTTC

j_call: TRBJ2-1
d_call: TRBD2
clone_size: NA
v_call: TRBV7-9
cdr3_aa: CASSPLAGVHEQFF
cdr3_nt: TGTGCCAGCAGCCCACTAGCGGGAGTGCATGAGCAGTTCTTC

j_call: TRBJ2-3
d_call: NA
clone_size: NA
v_call: TRBV27
cdr3_aa: CASSPAFGTAHSTDTQYF
cdr3_nt: TGTGCCAGCAGTCCCGCTTTCGGTACAGCACATAGCACAGATACGCAGTATTTT

j_call: TRBJ2-1
d_call: TRBD2
clone_size: few
v_call: TRBV4-3
cdr3_aa: CASSQEVLRLARYNEQFF
cdr3_nt: TGCGCCAGCAGCCAAGAAGTCTTAAGACTAGCGCGATACAATGAGCAGTTCTTC

j_call: TRBJ1-6
d_call: TRBD1
clone_size: NA
v_call: TRBV5-1
cdr3_aa: CASSLGPGQRNSPLHF
cdr3_nt: TGCGCCAGCAGCTTAGGGCCGGGACAGCGGAATTCACCCCTCCACTTT

j_call: TRBJ1-2
d_call: NA
clone_size: NA
v_call: TRBV4-2
cdr3_aa: CASSQEAGVSYGYTF
cdr3_nt: TGTGCCAGCAGCCAAGAGGCGGGGGTAAGCTATGGCTACACCTTC

j_call: TRBJ1-4
d_call: NA
clone_size: NA
v_call: TRBV25-1
cdr3_aa: CASSEGRTGNSNEKLFF
cdr3_nt: TGTGCCAGCAGTGAGGGTCGTACAGGGAACTCTAATGAAAAACTGTTTTTT

j_call: TRBJ2-3
d_call: NA
clone_size: NA
v_call: TRBV6-5
cdr3_aa: CASSTTRPGADTQYF
cdr3_nt: TGTGCCAGCAGTACGACGAGACCAGGGGCAGATACGCAGTATTTT

j_call: TRBJ2-5
d_call: TRBD2
clone_size: NA
v_call: TRBV7-9
cdr3_aa: CASSFLAGGIQETQYF
cdr3_nt: TGTGCCAGCAGCTTTTTGGCGGGAGGGATCCAAGAGACCCAGTACTTC

j_call: TRBJ2-1
d_call: TRBD2
clone_size: NA
v_call: TRBV7-2
cdr3_aa: CASRPPGLAGGEQFF
cdr3_nt: TGTGCCAGCAGGCCCCCGGGACTAGCGGGAGGTGAGCAGTTCTTC

j_call: TRBJ2-1
d_call: TRBD1
clone_size: once
v_call: TRBV9
cdr3_aa: CASSGGQINEQFF
cdr3_nt: TGTGCCAGCAGCGGGGGACAGATCAATGAGCAGTTCTTC

j_call: TRBJ2-6
d_call: TRBD1
clone_size: few
v_call: TRBV28
cdr3_aa: CASSLSGTVIPSGANVLTF
cdr3_nt: TGTGCCAGCAGTTTGTCCGGGACAGTAATTCCCTCTGGGGCCAACGTCCTGACTTTC

j_call: TRBJ1-1
d_call: NA
clone_size: NA
v_call: TRBV6-6
cdr3_aa: CASSRPGVADTEAFF
cdr3_nt: TGTGCCAGCAGTAGGCCAGGGGTCGCGGACACTGAAGCTTTCTTT

j_call: TRBJ2-7
d_call: NA
clone_size: NA
v_call: TRBV5-6
cdr3_aa: CASSFVRSEQYF
cdr3_nt: TGTGCCAGCAGCTTTGTAAGGAGCGAGCAGTACTTC

j_call: TRBJ2-7
d_call: NA
clone_size: NA
v_call: TRBV18
cdr3_aa: CASSPLGDGGYEQYF
cdr3_nt: TGTGCCAGCTCACCACTAGGGGACGGGGGTTACGAGCAGTACTTC

j_call: TRBJ2-3
d_call: TRBD2
clone_size: NA
v_call: TRBV28
cdr3_aa: CASSLHGSGRTDTQYF
cdr3_nt: TGTGCCAGCAGTTTACATGGGAGCGGGAGGACAGATACGCAGTATTTT

j_call: TRBJ1-2
d_call: NA
clone_size: NA
v_call: TRBV27
cdr3_aa: CASSPYGQHFNYGYTF
cdr3_nt: TGTGCCAGCAGCCCTTACGGACAGCACTTTAACTATGGCTACACCTTC

j_call: TRBJ1-6
d_call: NA
clone_size: NA
v_call: TRBV15
cdr3_aa: CATSRGQANSPLHF
cdr3_nt: TGTGCCACCAGCAGGGGCCAGGCGAATTCACCCCTCCACTTT

j_call: TRBJ2-7
d_call: NA
clone_size: NA
v_call: TRBV27
cdr3_aa: CASSLMEQGPYEQYF
cdr3_nt: TGTGCCAGCAGTCTTATGGAACAGGGCCCCTACGAGCAGTACTTC

j_call: TRBJ2-5
d_call: NA
clone_size: NA
v_call: TRBV7-2
cdr3_aa: CASSLAPFTDGETQYF
cdr3_nt: TGTGCCAGCAGCTTAGCGCCTTTTACTGACGGGGAGACCCAGTACTTC

j_call: TRBJ1-2
d_call: TRBD1
clone_size: NA
v_call: TRBV19
cdr3_aa: CATSQGGPPLNYGYTF
cdr3_nt: TGTGCCACCTCGCAGGGGGGCCCTCCTCTTAACTATGGCTACACCTTC

j_call: TRBJ2-1
d_call: NA
clone_size: NA
v_call: TRBV18
cdr3_aa: CASLQGLEEYNEQFF
cdr3_nt: TGTGCCAGCCTCCAGGGTCTAGAGGAGTACAATGAGCAGTTCTTC

j_call: TRBJ2-1
d_call: NA
clone_size: NA
v_call: TRBV4-2
cdr3_aa: CASSQGLEGYNEQFF
cdr3_nt: TGTGCCAGCAGCCAAGGACTCGAGGGCTACAATGAGCAGTTCTTC